The 4 T cell receptor beta chains in this list originate from one sample, sequenced in a study of Ad26.COV2.S vaccination and SARS-CoV-2 variants. Noted treatment: 19 received Ad26.COV2.S at low or high dose, single or two shots; several received placebo; per-sample allocation not given. After the first vaccine or placebo injection, samples were drawn on day 63. Some clones are missing from TCRdb's copy, which holds only in-frame ones; the method was immunoSEQ multiplex PCR. Of 320,000 or so clones detected, roughly nine tenths appear once; the ten largest clones hold about 5%. The sample in question was peripheral blood, obtained in a trial of Ad26.COV2.S vaccine versus placebo. These receptor sequences come from a person between 18 and 60 years old who received the Ad26.COV2.S COVID-19 vaccine or a placebo.

This chain joins TRBV3-1 (or the pseudogene TRBV3-2) and TRBJ2-7, with D possibly TRBD2 on 5 matching bases. Trimming removed 4 bases from V and 3 bases from J, with 7 bases in between. Germline CDR1 LGHDT, CDR2 YNNKEL (reference sequence). This CDR3 region has 12 residues. Written as DNA, the CDR3 is TGTGCCAGCAGCCGGACTTACTACGAGCAGTACTTC. It codes for CASSRTYYEQYF.

The V and J genes are TRBV14 and TRBJ1-4, with 10 bases identical to TRBD1. CDR1 SGHDN and CDR2 FVKESK come from the germline V gene. The V and J ends lost 5 bases and 8 bases, in that order; junction bases with no gene match: 8. CDR3 length equals 15 residues. The CDR3 DNA reads TGTGCCAGCAGCGCTCGACAGGGGGCGAGGGAAAAACTGTTTTTT. Amino acid sequence: CASSARQGAREKLFF.

This clone was detected once. V and J are TRBV4-1 and TRBJ2-2, with TRBD2 matching 10 bases. The CDR3 totals 19 residues. CDR1 MGHRA and CDR2 YSYEKL come from the germline V gene. Trimming took 6 bases from V and 3 from J; bases not matched to a gene: 16. CDR3 region: CASSKERGGRLPYTGELFF. The CDR3 DNA reads as TGCGCCAGCAGTAAGGAGCGGGGGGGAAGACTACCCTACACCGGGGAGCTGTTTTTT.

DNA for the CDR3: TGCAGCGTTGTAGGCCCAAACAATCAGCCCCAGCATTTT. Its translation is CSVVGPNNQPQHF. The chain couples TRBV29-1 to TRBJ1-5, with D hard to call. V dropped 4 bases and J dropped 3 bases, with 10 bases sitting between them. The germline CDR1 and CDR2 sequences are SQVTM and ANQGSEA. The CDR3 runs to 13 residues.